The clone carrying this TCR beta chain was seen a few times. Antigen: not known. The V end was cut by 2 bases, the J end by 0 bases, with 10 bases between. The CDR3 runs to 15 residues. The germline V gene encodes CDR1 MNHEY and CDR2 SMNVEV (reference sequence). The CDR3 regions of TCR beta were amplified from RNA transcripts. Researchers ran a first-round RT-PCR on the TCR CDR3 using the HTBI primer set. TCRdb reanalysed the multiplex PCR reads using MiXCR and keeps one entry per CDR3 protein. The table lists about 570,000 distinct CDR3 sequences, roughly 46% of them singletons, with roughly 19% in the top ten. The record originates from a study of T cells in Graves' hyperthyroidism and ophthalmopathy. Study results and limitations: Most thyroid clonotypes that were expanded above 0.001 also turned up in blood.

The sequence derives from an adult woman with Graves' disease, either hyperthyroidism or ophthalmopathy (not recorded which). The chain employs TRBV27 and TRBJ1-1; no reliable D call. Sequencing was carried out using peripheral blood or thyroid tissue (not recorded which). CDR3 DNA sequence: TGTGCCAGCAGTTTAAAGGGTCTCATGAACACTGAAGCTTTCTTT. Protein sequence: CASSLKGLMNTEAFF.